One and the same sample provided the 18 T cell receptor beta chains below, sequenced in a study of beta chain features in type 1 diabetes. Every bit of the isolated RNA underwent reverse transcription, so sequencing read expressed TCRB transcripts. Clones were read by immunoSEQ multiplex PCR, and TCRdb kept only the in-frame ones, dropping some. The sample holds about 320,000 clones, 14% seen once. The sample taken for sequencing was central memory CD4+ T cells from blood. Receptor source: a man in his thirties or forties in good health.

The gene calls are TRBV4-3 and TRBJ2-5, with D hard to call. From germline, CDR1 is LGHNA and CDR2 YSLEER. The CDR3 contains 16 residues. V was cut by 2 bases and J by 2 bases, with 15 bases left in between. CDR3 protein: CASSQRSAPPQETQYF. CDR3 bases: TGCGCCAGCAGCCAAAGGTCCGCTCCCCCACAAGAGACCCAGTACTTC.

This sequence joins TRBV4-3 and TRBJ2-5, with D tentatively TRBD1 (6 bases). The J call is uncertain, as TRBJ2-7 better fits the DNA end. This CDR3 is built from 15 residues. Per germline, CDR1 LGHNA and CDR2 YSLEER. Written as DNA, the CDR3 is TGCGCCAGCAGCCAAGGGTTAGGGGGAGAATACGAGCAGTACTTC. Its protein is CASSQGLGGEYEQYF.

This clone has only a few counts. The rearrangement joins TRBV6-5 to TRBJ2-7; D not certain. Deletions cut 6 bases from V and 7 bases from J, with 13 bases between. This CDR3 has 12 amino acids. CDR1 MNHEY and CDR2 SVGAGI come from the germline V gene. This chain's CDR3 is CASRKTEREQYF. In DNA, the CDR3 is TGTGCCAGCAGAAAAACGGAACGGGAGCAGTACTTC.

Here the CDR3 reads CASSLRGLDEQYF. The DNA of the CDR3 is TGTGCCAGCAGCTTACGGGGCCTGGACGAGCAGTACTTC. The chain joins TRBV7-2 to TRBJ2-5; tentatively, D is TRBD1 or TRBD2 (5 bases each). TRBJ2-7 matches the DNA end more closely, so the J call is doubtful. This CDR3 has 13 amino acids. CDR1 and CDR2 from the germline V gene are SGHTA and FQGNSA.

This clone was observed a few times. The genes are TRBV7-2 and TRBJ1-2; 10 positions match TRBD1. V was pared by 4 bases and J by 7 bases, with 6 bases of the junction left unmatched. In germline, CDR1 is SGHTA, CDR2 FQGNSA. The CDR3 is 14 amino acids. The CDR3 is CASSSGTGAFGYTF. The CDR3 coding sequence is TGTGCCAGCAGCTCCGGGACAGGGGCGTTTGGCTACACCTTC.

This clone was seen more than once but under ten times. The V call is TRBV4-2, the J call TRBJ2-2; D unresolved. The CDR3 runs to 12 residues. Trimming shortened V by 5 bases and J by 6 bases, and 7 bases separated the two germline ends. Germline V gene lookup returns CDR1 LGHNA and CDR2 YNFKEQ. For the CDR3, the DNA is TGTGCCAGCAGCTGGGATTCCGGGGAGCTGTTTTTT. It specifies CASSWDSGELFF.

This clone showed up just a few times. The chain uses TRBV4-2 and TRBJ2-6, with a weak D call TRBD2 (5 bases). The germline V and J ends were trimmed by 1 base and 2 bases, with 15 bases remaining between them. Germline V CDR1 and CDR2: LGHNA, YNFKEQ. The CDR3 has 18 amino acids. The CDR3 region has the DNA TGTGCCAGCAGCCAAGCTACGAGCCGAGGGACTGGGGCCAACGTCCTGACTTTC. This sequence encodes CASSQATSRGTGANVLTF.

This chain's CDR3 is CASSGWGAEAFF. DNA for the CDR3: TGTGCCAGCAGTGGGTGGGGTGCTGAAGCTTTCTTT. The V call is TRBV6-6, the J call TRBJ1-1; D is uncertain. Between the trimmed V and J ends, which lost 5 bases and 6 bases, there was a span of 10 bases. This CDR3 is 12 amino acids long. CDR1 and CDR2 (germline): MNHNY, SVGAGI (reference sequence).

The gene calls are TRBV2 and TRBJ2-2; a possible D gene is TRBD2 (5 bases). Trimming left V 6 bases short and J 2 bases short, with 10 bases between. This CDR3 region has 14 residues. The germline V gene has CDR1 SNHLY and CDR2 FYNNEI. The CDR3 sequence is CASRRTRNTGELFF. DNA for the CDR3: TGTGCCAGCAGGAGGACTCGAAACACCGGGGAGCTGTTTTTT.

This clone appeared a few times. V is TRBV4-3 and J is TRBJ2-2; 11 nucleotides line up with TRBD2. The V segment lost 0 bases and the J segment 0 bases; nucleotides outside the gene matches: 6. This CDR3 is 19 amino acids long. CDR1 is LGHNA and CDR2 is YSLEER in the germline V gene. Here the CDR3 DNA reads TGCGCCAGCAGCCAAGAAGGGCTAGCGGGGGGAACGAACACCGGGGAGCTGTTTTTT. This codes for CASSQEGLAGGTNTGELFF.

This sequence joins TRBV11-3 and TRBJ2-5; D not resolved. V shed 4 bases and J shed 2 bases, with 5 bases lying between them. The CDR3 extends over 12 amino acids. The germline CDR1 and CDR2 sequences are SGHNT and YENEEA. The CDR3 coding sequence is TGTGCCAGCAGCTCCAGGCAAGAGACCCAGTACTTC. Translating gives CASSSRQETQYF.

The chain recombines TRBV7-8 with TRBJ2-7; no definite D call. The germline gives CDR1 SGHVS, CDR2 FQNEAQ. The CDR3 consists of 14 residues. V lost 1 base, J lost 10 bases, and 17 bases lay in between. CDR3 coding DNA: TGTGCCAGCAGCTTAGGGGCGGATAGGTCGAAACAGTACTTC. Its translation: CASSLGADRSKQYF.

This chain links TRBV9 with TRBJ2-1; 10 nucleotides match TRBD2. CDR3 length equals 16 residues. Per the germline V gene, CDR1 is SGDLS and CDR2 is YYNGEE. V lost 0 bases, J lost 9 bases, and 9 bases stayed unmatched. CDR3: CASSVVSGGAFSEQFF. CDR3 coding DNA: TGTGCCAGCAGCGTAGTAAGCGGGGGGGCTTTCAGTGAGCAGTTCTTC.

This clone was counted a few times. CDR3 region: CASSQEKREQYF. As DNA, the CDR3 is TGCGCCAGCAGCCAAGAGAAACGCGAGCAGTACTTC. The chain links TRBV4-1 to TRBJ2-7, with D hard to call. The CDR3 has 12 amino acids. Trimming took off 0 bases at V and 6 bases at J, with 6 bases between the two ends. Looked up from germline, CDR1 is MGHRA and CDR2 is YSYEKL.

This chain connects TRBV4-2 to TRBJ2-1; 10 bases map to TRBD2. With V trimmed by 5 bases and J by 7 bases, 11 bases remained unmatched. The CDR3 covers 16 residues. CDR1 and CDR2 from the germline V gene are LGHNA and YNFKEQ. The CDR3, as DNA: TGTGCCAGCAGCAAACCTAGCGGGAGTAAGAGGAATGAGCAGTTCTTC. The encoded protein is CASSKPSGSKRNEQFF.

V gene TRBV6-5 combines with J gene TRBJ2-7; a weak D match, TRBD2 (6 bases). CDR1 is MNHEY and CDR2 is SVGAGI in the germline V gene. Between the trimmed V and J ends, which lost 0 bases and 3 bases, there was a span of 15 bases. The CDR3 has 16 amino acids. CDR3 DNA sequence: TGTGCCAGCAGTTACTCGATTCCAAAGGAGGGCTACGAGCAGTACTTC. Amino acid sequence: CASSYSIPKEGYEQYF.

The genes are TRBV2 and TRBJ1-1; the D is unclear. CDR3 size: 12 residues. Trimming cost V 1 base and J 6 bases, with 6 bases left between them. CDR1 SNHLY and CDR2 FYNNEI come from the germline V gene. The chain's CDR3 is CASSEVFAEAFF. The CDR3 coding sequence is TGTGCCAGCAGTGAAGTATTCGCTGAAGCTTTCTTT. Complete variable domain (other parts from reference TRBV2 and TRBJ1-1): EPEVTQTPSHQVTQMGQEVILRCVPISNHLYFYWYRQILGQKVEFLVSFYNNEISEKSEIFDDQFSVERPDGSNFTLKIRSTKLEDSAMYFCASSEVFAEAFFGQGTRLTVV.

This clone was detected a few times. The chain carries TRBV5-1 and TRBJ2-5, with TRBD2 matching 13 bases. This CDR3 region has 16 residues. V lost 4 bases to trimming and J lost 3 bases; unmatched junction nucleotides: 6. CDR1 and CDR2 (germline): SGHRS, YFSETQ. CDR3 amino acids: CASSAGGLAGEETQYF. The CDR3 bases are TGCGCCAGCAGCGCGGGAGGACTAGCGGGAGAAGAGACCCAGTACTTC.